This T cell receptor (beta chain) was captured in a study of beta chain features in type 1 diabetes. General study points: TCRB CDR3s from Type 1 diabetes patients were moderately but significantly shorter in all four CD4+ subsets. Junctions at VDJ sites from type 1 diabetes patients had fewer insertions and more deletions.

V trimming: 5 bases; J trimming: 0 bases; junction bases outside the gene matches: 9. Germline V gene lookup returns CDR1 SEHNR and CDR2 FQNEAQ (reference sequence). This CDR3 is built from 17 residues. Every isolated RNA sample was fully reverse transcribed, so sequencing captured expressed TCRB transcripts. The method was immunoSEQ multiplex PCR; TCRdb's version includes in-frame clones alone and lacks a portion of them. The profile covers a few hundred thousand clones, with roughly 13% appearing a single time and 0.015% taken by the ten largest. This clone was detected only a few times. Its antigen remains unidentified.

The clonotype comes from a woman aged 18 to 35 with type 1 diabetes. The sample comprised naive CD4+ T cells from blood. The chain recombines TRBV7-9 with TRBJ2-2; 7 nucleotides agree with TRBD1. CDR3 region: CASSQRTGTANTGELFF. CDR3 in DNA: TGTGCCAGCAGCCAGAGGACTGGGACAGCGAACACCGGGGAGCTGTTTTTT.